These 32 T cell receptor beta chains came from one sample sequenced in a study of identical twins. One entry per CDR3 protein results from TCRdb running MiXCR on the 5' RACE reads. Among around 340,000 distinct CDR3 sequences listed, over 9% were seen once. The same sample was also studied in work on yellow fever vaccine responses in identical twins.

The specimen was CD8+ T cells sorted from blood. The receptors were gathered from a woman younger than 35 in good health.

This clonotype was counted only a few times. The chain has TRBV25-1 and TRBJ2-1; 15 nucleotides agree with TRBD2. Germline trimming cut 1 base from V and 7 bases from J; bases unmatched to any gene: 14. This CDR3 is built from 20 residues. The germline V gene has CDR1 MGHDK and CDR2 SYGVNS. CDR3 sequence (DNA): TGTGCCAGCAGTGAATGGGGTAAATCCGGGACTAGCGGGAGGACTAATGAGCAGTTCTTC. It encodes CASSEWGKSGTSGRTNEQFF.

The rearrangement joins TRBV27 to TRBJ1-1; D remains unclear. CDR1 is MNHEY and CDR2 is SMNVEV in the germline V gene (reference sequence). The CDR3 contains 16 residues. Trimming stripped 9 bases from V and 0 bases from J, with 20 bases between. CDR3 in DNA: TGTGCCAGTTCAGCGCGTACATACGTAGTGAACACTGAAGCTTTCTTT. Its translation is CASSARTYVVNTEAFF.

This clonotype occurred a few times. The CDR3 loop reads CASSFLVTDTQYF. The CDR3 coding sequence is TGTGCCAGCAGCTTTTTGGTAACAGATACGCAGTATTTT. The chain recombines TRBV7-9 with TRBJ2-3; D is uncertain. From germline, CDR1 is SEHNR and CDR2 FQNEAQ (reference sequence). V shed 3 bases and J shed 3 bases, with 7 bases lying between them. CDR3 length: 13 amino acids.

This clonotype was recorded a few times. The chain couples TRBV29-1 to TRBJ2-1; 7 bases are shared with TRBD2. Trimming took 4 bases from V and 5 from J; bases not matched to a gene: 2. Germline V gene sequence: CDR1 SQVTM, CDR2 ANQGSEA. This CDR3 is built from 12 residues. CDR3 coding DNA: TGCAGCGTTGGGGACTACAACAATGAGCAGTTCTTC. This sequence encodes CSVGDYNNEQFF.

This clonotype was detected a few times. The V and J genes are TRBV7-2 and TRBJ1-1, with TRBD1 identical over 8 bases. Germline loops: CDR1 SGHTA, CDR2 FQGNSA. V shed 5 bases, J shed 5 bases, and the junction held 10 bases outside the gene matches. This CDR3 region has 15 residues. The CDR3 sequence is CASSPATGGWTEAFF. As DNA, the CDR3 is TGTGCCAGCAGCCCCGCAACAGGGGGTTGGACTGAAGCTTTCTTT.

This clonotype was picked up many times. This chain uses TRBV27 with TRBJ2-1; 9 bases align to TRBD1. The V segment lost 4 bases and the J segment 8 bases; nucleotides outside the gene matches: 12. CDR1 MNHEY and CDR2 SMNVEV come from the germline V gene (reference sequence). There are 16 residues in the CDR3. CDR3 region: CASSSSTGTGWYEQFF. The CDR3 nucleotides read TGTGCCAGCAGTTCCTCAACCGGGACAGGGTGGTATGAGCAGTTCTTC.

This clonotype was seen a few times. V gene TRBV5-4 combines with J gene TRBJ2-5; possible D gene TRBD2, 5 bases. This CDR3 spans 15 amino acids. Germline CDR1 and CDR2: SGHNT and YYREEE (reference sequence). With 0 bases removed from V and 4 bases from J, the gap between germline ends came to 13 bases. CDR3 residues: CASSLGYEGTETQYF. The CDR3 DNA sequence: TGTGCCAGCAGCTTGGGATATGAGGGAACAGAGACCCAGTACTTC.

This clonotype turned up a few times. The chain employs TRBV11-3 and TRBJ2-2, with TRBD2 identical over 7 bases. Germline CDR1 and CDR2: SGHNT and YENEEA. The CDR3 contains 16 residues. The V segment lost 4 bases and the J segment 0 bases; nucleotides outside the gene matches: 5. This CDR3 is CASSSHGGSNTGELFF. CDR3 nucleotides: TGTGCCAGCAGCTCCCACGGGGGGTCGAACACCGGGGAGCTGTTTTTT.

This clonotype was found a few times. The chain employs TRBV24-1 and TRBJ2-1; D could derive from TRBD1 or TRBD2 (5 bases each). This CDR3 has 19 amino acids. V was trimmed by 2 bases and J by 0 bases, leaving 19 bases between them. The germline V gene encodes CDR1 KGHDR and CDR2 SFDVKD. CDR3 protein: CATSDWSGTDSSSYNEQFF. The CDR3 nucleotides read TGTGCCACCAGTGATTGGTCAGGGACCGACTCGAGCTCCTACAATGAGCAGTTCTTC.

The chain is built from TRBV7-8 and TRBJ2-2, with a possible D match to TRBD2 (6 bases). Trimming cost V 10 bases and J 3 bases, with 12 bases left between them. Germline CDR1 reads SGHVS; CDR2 reads FQNEAQ. The length of the CDR3 is 13 residues. CDR3 sequence reads: CATGDQYTGELFF. CDR3 DNA: TGTGCCACGGGGGACCAATACACCGGGGAGCTGTTTTTT.

This clonotype was picked up a small number of times. The rearrangement joins TRBV5-1 to TRBJ2-1; D is unresolved. Germline V CDR1 and CDR2: SGHRS, YFSETQ. The V end lost 4 bases, the J end lost 5 bases, and 10 bases lay between the germline ends. This CDR3 is 13 amino acids long. CDR3 nucleotides: TGCGCCAGCAGCCTAAGACCAAACAATGAGCAGTTCTTC. Protein sequence: CASSLRPNNEQFF.

V and J are TRBV5-1 and TRBJ2-3; a weak D match, TRBD2 (5 bases). Germline V gene lookup returns CDR1 SGHRS and CDR2 YFSETQ. The V gene lost 2 bases and the J gene lost 6 bases, with 13 bases spanning the gap. The CDR3 spans 14 residues. As DNA, the CDR3 is TGCGCCAGCAGCTTAGTAACGGGGTTCGATACGCAGTATTTT. The encoded protein is CASSLVTGFDTQYF.

The chain recombines TRBV7-6 with TRBJ2-2; 7 bases line up with TRBD2. The germline V gene has CDR1 SGHVS and CDR2 FNYEAQ. The CDR3 totals 16 residues. The V segment lost 5 bases and the J segment 1 base; nucleotides outside the gene matches: 7. This CDR3 reads CASSPKSGMNTGELFF. The CDR3 DNA is TGTGCCAGCAGCCCCAAAAGCGGGATGAACACCGGGGAGCTGTTTTTT.

The J gene is TRBJ2-5, the V gene TRBV10-3; D is unclear. The CDR3 sequence is 12 residues long. Germline CDR1 is ENHRY and CDR2 is SYGVKD. V shed 2 bases and J shed 4 bases, with 5 bases lying between them. CDR3 amino acids: CAISEEGETQYF. The CDR3 DNA is TGTGCCATCAGTGAGGAAGGAGAGACCCAGTACTTC.

This clonotype came up a few times. The V call is TRBV4-1, the J call TRBJ1-2; D is uncertain. This CDR3 comprises 14 residues. Trimming cost V 0 bases and J 4 bases, with 9 bases left between them. Germline loops: CDR1 MGHRA, CDR2 YSYEKL. This chain's CDR3 is CASSQEGSAYGYTF. CDR3 coding DNA: TGCGCCAGCAGCCAAGAGGGGAGTGCCTATGGCTACACCTTC.

This clonotype has a handful of counts. The chain has TRBV12-3 or TRBV12-4 and TRBJ2-5, with D perhaps being TRBD1 or TRBD2 (5 bases each). This CDR3 has 11 amino acids. Trimming took 6 bases from V and 3 from J, leaving 5 bases between them. The CDR3 reads CASRGEETQYF. In DNA, the CDR3 is TGTGCCAGCAGGGGGGAAGAGACCCAGTACTTC.

This rearrangement joins TRBV6-2 or TRBV6-3 to TRBJ2-7, with 8 bases that match TRBD1. This CDR3 has 15 amino acids. The trim removed 6 bases at V and 4 bases at J, leaving 11 bases unmatched. Germline V lookup: CDR1 MNHEY, CDR2 SVGEGT. Written as DNA, the CDR3 is TGTGCCAGCAGATTCTTCAGGACAGGGTCGTACGAGCAGTACGTC. It is translated as CASRFFRTGSYEQYV.

At least ten counts were recorded for this clonotype. The chain has TRBV28 and TRBJ2-1; D possibly corresponds to TRBD2 (5 bases). V gave up 2 bases and J gave up 8 bases, with 10 bases separating them. The CDR3 contains 13 residues. Germline CDR1 is MDHEN and CDR2 is SYDVKM. The CDR3 loop reads CASSLGGFHEQFF. CDR3 DNA sequence: TGTGCCAGCAGTTTAGGAGGATTTCATGAGCAGTTCTTC.

The chain carries TRBV7-9 and TRBJ1-3, with unresolved D. CDR1 SEHNR and CDR2 FQNEAQ come from the germline V gene (reference sequence). V dropped 4 bases and J dropped 0 bases, with 13 bases sitting between them. The CDR3 spans 16 residues. The CDR3 reads CASSYTGSFSGNTIYF. CDR3 nucleotide sequence: TGTGCCAGCAGCTATACGGGATCTTTCTCTGGAAACACCATATATTTT. The full variable domain, completed using reference TRBV7-9 and TRBJ1-3, is DTGVSQNPRHKITKRGQNVTFRCDPISEHNRLYWYRQTLGQGPEFLTYFQNEAQLEKSRLLSDRFSAERPKGSFSTLEIQRTEQGDSAMYLCASSYTGSFSGNTIYFGEGSWLTVV.

The chain carries TRBV10-2 and TRBJ2-1; D not certain. Germline assignment: CDR1 WSHSY and CDR2 SAAADI. The CDR3 sequence is 10 residues long. V lost 7 bases, J lost 5 bases, and 3 bases lay in between. The DNA for the CDR3 is TGCGCCAGCAAAAACAATGAGCAGTTCTTC. This translates into CASKNNEQFF.

This clonotype was detected only a few times. The V gene is TRBV6-2 or TRBV6-3, the J gene TRBJ2-1, with 7 bases aligning to TRBD2. Germline V gene data show CDR1 as MNHEY and CDR2 as SVGEGT. The CDR3 has 15 amino acids. The V segment lost 7 bases and the J segment 3 bases; nucleotides outside the gene matches: 9. Here the CDR3 DNA reads TGTGCCAGCACTCAAGGCCAGCGGGACTACAATGAGCAGTTCTTC. Translated: CASTQGQRDYNEQFF.

This clonotype was found many times. J is TRBJ2-2 and V is TRBV28, with TRBD2 identical over 8 bases. Germline V CDR1 and CDR2: MDHEN, SYDVKM. The CDR3 totals 15 residues. The junction had 3 bases not matched to a gene; V was cut back by 5 bases and J by 1 base. Written as DNA, the CDR3 is TGTGCCAGCAGTCACGGGACTAGGAACACCGGGGAGCTGTTTTTT. Residues: CASSHGTRNTGELFF.

This clonotype was counted between two and nine times. This chain links TRBV13 with TRBJ1-2; D is unresolved. The CDR3 totals 14 residues. V lost 3 bases and J lost 0, with 8 bases in between. Looked up from germline, CDR1 is PRHDT and CDR2 is FYEKMQ (reference sequence). The CDR3 DNA follows: TGTGCCAGCAGCTTCTTCAGCACTAACTATGGCTACACCTTC. It yields the protein CASSFFSTNYGYTF. Full variable domain (missing parts from reference TRBV13 and TRBJ1-2): AAGVIQSPRHLIKEKRETATLKCYPIPRHDTVYWYQQGPGQDPQFLISFYEKMQSDKGSIPDRFSAQQFSDYHSELNMSSLELGDSALYFCASSFFSTNYGYTFGSGTRLTVV.

Only a few counts were recorded for this clonotype. The J gene is TRBJ2-5, the V gene TRBV12-3 or TRBV12-4; D possibly matches TRBD1 or TRBD2 (5 bases each). Trimming pared 7 bases from V and 5 bases from J, leaving 23 bases between. The CDR3 sequence is 16 residues long. In nucleotides, the CDR3 is TGTGCCAGCACACTTGAGCCGGGACCTTCTCGGGAGACCCAGTACTTC. Protein product: CASTLEPGPSRETQYF.

The V call is TRBV29-1, the J call TRBJ2-7; no clear D. CDR1 SQVTM and CDR2 ANQGSEA come from the germline V gene. There are 14 residues in the CDR3. V dropped 4 bases and J dropped 0 bases, with 13 bases sitting between them. The CDR3 nucleotides read TGCAGCGTTGTTATTGCCAGTAGCTCCTACGAGCAGTACTTC. Translated: CSVVIASSSYEQYF.

This clonotype was seen only a few times. This sequence joins TRBV5-1 and TRBJ2-1; TRBD2 aligns across 8 bases. CDR3 length equals 15 residues. Trimming removed 4 bases from V and 4 bases from J; junction bases left unmatched: 7. Germline V gene data show CDR1 as SGHRS and CDR2 as YFSETQ. This CDR3 reads CASSTSGSRYNEQFF. For the CDR3, the DNA is TGCGCCAGCAGCACAAGCGGGAGCCGGTACAATGAGCAGTTCTTC.

This sequence joins TRBV21-1 and TRBJ2-6; the table assigns TRBD1, which was not confirmed against the DNA. TRBV21-1 is a known pseudogene. The CDR3 contains 17 residues. CDR3 DNA: TGTGCCAGCTGCTCCGGGTCGTCGCCCTCTGGGGCCAACGTCCTGACTTTC. Its translation: CASCSGSSPSGANVLTF.

This clonotype was observed a handful of times. The chain links TRBV7-9 to TRBJ2-5, with 10 bases that match TRBD1. CDR1 is SEHNR and CDR2 is FQNEAQ in the germline V gene (reference sequence). The CDR3 extends over 15 amino acids. The J segment lost 4 bases and the V segment lost 5 bases, leaving 7 bases of the junction unmatched. The DNA for the CDR3 is TGTGCCAGCAGCCCTGGGACAGGGGCGCCAGAGACCCAGTACTTC. Translating gives CASSPGTGAPETQYF.

The chain employs TRBV7-8 and TRBJ1-4, with TRBD1 identical over 9 bases. The CDR3 has 19 amino acids. V shed 4 bases, J shed 0 bases, and the junction held 12 bases outside the gene matches. Germline V gives CDR1 SGHVS, CDR2 FQNEAQ. The CDR3 sequence is CASSWPQGASIATNEKLFF. The CDR3 DNA sequence: TGTGCCAGCAGCTGGCCACAGGGGGCGTCTATAGCAACTAATGAAAAACTGTTTTTT.

The chain employs TRBV29-1 and TRBJ1-3; TRBD1 matches 7 bases. V lost 5 bases, J lost 4 bases, and 5 bases stayed unmatched. The germline CDR1 and CDR2 sequences are SQVTM and ANQGSEA. This CDR3 contains 13 residues. The CDR3 DNA is TGCAGCGTTCATACAGGGGCGGGAAACACCATATATTTT. Protein: CSVHTGAGNTIYF.

The rearrangement links TRBV3-1 to TRBJ2-1; 8 bases match TRBD2. CDR1 is LGHDT, CDR2 YNNKEL, per germline (reference sequence). This CDR3 spans 17 amino acids. After removal of 10 bases from V and 0 bases from J, the junction contained 14 bases not matched to a gene. For the CDR3, the DNA is TGTGCCACCACCCAAAAGAGCGGGGGATACTCCTACAATGAGCAGTTCTTC. This sequence encodes CATTQKSGGYSYNEQFF.

This clonotype was recorded a few times. V is TRBV7-8 and J is TRBJ2-3; 8 nucleotides agree with TRBD2. J lost 4 bases, V lost 5 bases, and 8 bases had no gene match. This CDR3 spans 15 amino acids. The V gene's germline CDR1 is SGHVS and CDR2 FQNEAQ. The CDR3 sequence is CASSPTGGQADTQYF. In DNA, the CDR3 is TGTGCCAGCAGCCCTACGGGGGGGCAAGCAGATACGCAGTATTTT. The whole variable domain, filled in from reference TRBV7-8 and TRBJ2-3, reads GAGVSQSPRYKVAKRGQDVALRCDPISGHVSLFWYQQALGQGPEFLTYFQNEAQLDKSGLPSDRFFAERPEGSVSTLKIQRTQQEDSAVYLCASSPTGGQADTQYFGPGTRLTVL.